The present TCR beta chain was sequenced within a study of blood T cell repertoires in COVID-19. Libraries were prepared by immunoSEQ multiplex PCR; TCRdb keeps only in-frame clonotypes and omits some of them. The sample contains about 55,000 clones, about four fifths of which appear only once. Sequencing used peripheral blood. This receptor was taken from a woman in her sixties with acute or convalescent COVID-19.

Here the CDR3 reads CASSYRDSENQPQHF. CDR3 coding DNA: TGTGCCAGCAGCTACCGGGACAGTGAGAATCAGCCCCAGCATTTT. V gene TRBV7-7 combines with J gene TRBJ1-5, with 7 positions matching TRBD1. The V segment lost 4 bases and the J segment 4 bases; nucleotides outside the gene matches: 7. CDR1 is SSHAT, CDR2 FNYEAQ, per germline (reference sequence). There are 15 residues in the CDR3.